The 28 T cell receptor beta chains listed next were all sequenced from one sample in a study of tumor-infiltrating lymphocytes in oesophageal squamous cell carcinoma. TCRdb ran MiXCR on the PCR reads and lists one entry per CDR3 protein. Here the sample spans around 22,000 distinct CDR3 sequences, more than 35% being singletons. Sequencing was performed on esophageal tumor tissue. Source of these receptors: a male donor with esophageal squamous cell carcinoma.

This clonotype was counted only a few times. The chain has TRBV18 and TRBJ2-3, with 8 bases that match TRBD2. The junction had 9 bases not matched to a gene; V was cut back by 3 bases and J by 4 bases. Looked up from germline, CDR1 is KGHSH and CDR2 is LQKENI. This CDR3 contains 16 residues. The CDR3 coding sequence is TGTGCCAGCTCACCTCCAAACGGGGGGGGCGCAGATACGCAGTATTTT. Residues: CASSPPNGGGADTQYF.

The sample holds one count of this clonotype. The chain has TRBV7-8 and TRBJ2-2; 8 nucleotides match TRBD1. The CDR3 is made up of 15 amino acids. Germline CDR1 and CDR2: SGHVS and FQNEAQ. Losses at the gene ends were 6 bases for V and 1 base for J; bases not matched to a gene: 4. CDR3 protein: CASRPGQVNTGELFF. The CDR3 DNA is TGTGCCAGCAGGCCGGGACAGGTGAACACCGGGGAGCTGTTTTTT.

This clonotype was picked up many times. A much larger clonotype is one base distant, so this may be a read error. V usage is TRBV6-6 and J usage is TRBJ2-7; unclear D gene. The CDR3 is 13 residues long. Germline-derived CDR1 and CDR2 are MNHNY and SVGAGI (reference sequence). V was clipped by 0 bases and J by 7 bases, with 10 bases between them. The CDR3 DNA reads TGTGCCAGCAGTTACTCGCGCGGAAATGAGCAGTACTTC. Its protein product is CASSYSRGNEQYF.

V usage is TRBV7-8 and J usage is TRBJ2-3; possibly TRBD2 for D (6 bases). This CDR3 spans 19 amino acids. V lost 4 bases to trimming and J lost 3 bases, with 26 bases between them. Germline-derived CDR1 and CDR2 are SGHVS and FQNEAQ. This chain's CDR3 is CASSSKTPLVGGSTDTQYF. The CDR3 DNA follows: TGTGCCAGCAGCTCCAAGACTCCCCTAGTTGGGGGGAGTACAGATACGCAGTATTTT.

This clonotype was detected many times. This chain connects TRBV12-3 or TRBV12-4 to TRBJ1-5; D perhaps matches TRBD1 (5 bases). The ends were cut back, 5 bases at V and 1 base at J, with 9 bases in the middle. The CDR3 covers 14 residues. The CDR3 protein is CASSGALSNQPQHF. CDR3 in DNA: TGTGCCAGCAGTGGGGCCTTGAGCAATCAGCCCCAGCATTTT.

V gene TRBV4-1 combines with J gene TRBJ1-4; TRBD1 matches at 7 bases. The DNA end favors TRBJ1-5, so the J call may be wrong. The V gene's germline CDR1 is MGHRA and CDR2 YSYEKL. The CDR3 loop spans 15 amino acids. The chain's CDR3 is CASSQVQGGNQPQHF. The DNA for the CDR3 is TGCGCCAGCAGCCAAGTTCAGGGGGGGAATCAGCCCCAGCATTTT.

In its sample, this clonotype ranks as medium-sized. The V gene is TRBV6-1, the J gene TRBJ2-7; no reliable D call. The V gene lost 7 bases and the J gene lost 2 bases, with 12 bases spanning the gap. CDR1 and CDR2 from the germline V gene are MNHNS and SASEGT. The CDR3 length is 13 residues. CDR3 protein: CASIVNSPYEQYF. The CDR3 DNA sequence: TGTGCCAGCATTGTAAACAGTCCCTACGAGCAGTACTTC.

The chain combines TRBV11-2 with TRBJ2-3; D is undetermined. CDR1 is SGHAT and CDR2 is FQNNGV in the germline V gene. With 6 bases removed from V and 0 bases from J, the gap between germline ends came to 7 bases. This CDR3 has 13 residues. CDR3 sequence reads: CASSFSSTDTQYF. The DNA of the CDR3 is TGTGCCAGCAGTTTCTCTAGCACAGATACGCAGTATTTT.

This clonotype was found once. The CDR3 spells CASSLAQTSSGLYF. CDR3 coding DNA: TGTGCCAGCAGCTTAGCCCAGACCTCTAGCGGGTTGTACTTC. The chain combines TRBV7-9 with TRBJ2-5, with 8 bases matching TRBD2. The CDR3 contains 14 residues. The V segment lost 0 bases and the J segment 13 bases; nucleotides outside the gene matches: 10. CDR1 is SEHNR, CDR2 FQNEAQ, per germline (reference sequence). The entire variable domain, with the rest obtained from reference TRBV7-9 and TRBJ2-5, is as follows: DTGVSQNPRHKITKRGQNVTFRCDPISEHNRLYWYRQTLGQGPEFLTYFQNEAQLEKSRLLSDRFSAERPKGSFSTLEIQRTEQGDSAMYLCASSLAQTSSGLYFGPGTRLLVL.

This clonotype was detected ten times or more. V and J are TRBV4-1 and TRBJ1-2; D is uncertain. This CDR3 contains 13 residues. The V end lost 0 bases, the J end lost 8 bases, and 10 bases lay between the germline ends. Germline CDR1 MGHRA, CDR2 YSYEKL. DNA of the CDR3: TGCGCCAGCAGCCAAGAAGGCTTCGGGGGCTACACCTTC. It translates to CASSQEGFGGYTF.

The table lists this clonotype with a few counts. The chain couples TRBV2 to TRBJ2-1, with unresolved D. TRBJ1-2 matches the DNA end more closely, so the J call is doubtful. This CDR3 is 16 amino acids long. In germline, CDR1 is SNHLY, CDR2 FYNNEI. Here the CDR3 reads CASSPMGAVGSYGYTF. CDR3 nucleotides: TGTGCCAGCAGCCCAATGGGCGCAGTTGGGAGCTATGGCTACACCTTC.

Turning to this clonotype: The conserved closing phenylalanine or tryptophan is absent in this CDR3, likely reflecting a read error. The limits of the CDR3 on the DNA are not certain, so only TCRdb's listed CDR3 is given. This sequence joins TRBV6-2 or TRBV6-3 and TRBJ2-7; the tabulated D call, TRBD2, remains unverified against the DNA. Germline CDR1 MNHEY, CDR2 SVGEGT. 10 amino acids form the CDR3, both terminal residues included. The CDR3: CASSYPPGLA.

Only a few counts were recorded for this clonotype. A read error may be the cause here, since a much bigger clone is one base away. The chain joins TRBV5-3 to TRBJ2-1; D remains ambiguous. The last part of the DNA fits TRBJ2-7 better; the J call may be wrong. TRBV5-3 is filed as an ORF, its function uncertain. This CDR3 comprises 16 residues. DNA of the CDR3: TGTGCCAGCAGCCCCGCCGGTAGTAGGAATCCCAATGAGCAGTACTTC. Translation: CASSPAGSRNPNEQYF.

About this clonotype: One junction end disagrees with the germline gene, perhaps due to a read error. The CDR3 is CASSLLGMLSPLHF. CDR3 nucleotide sequence: TGTGCTAGCAGCTTACTAGGGATGTTGTCACCCCTCCACTTC. The gene calls are TRBV7-2 and TRBJ2-1, with D perhaps TRBD2 (5 bases). Germline CDR1 is SGHTA and CDR2 is FQGNSA. The CDR3 runs 14 residues.

This clonotype was seen repeatedly, ten times or more. This chain uses TRBV6-1 with TRBJ1-5, with D unresolved. The CDR3 sequence is 13 residues long. Trimming removed 4 bases at V and 4 bases at J, with 8 bases between. Germline V gene data show CDR1 as MNHNS and CDR2 as SASEGT. The CDR3 DNA reads TGTGCCAGCAGTGTCTCGGGAAATCAGCCCCAGCATTTT. Its translation: CASSVSGNQPQHF.

By share of the sample, this clonotype is medium-sized. The rearrangement links TRBV6-1 to TRBJ2-1, with 12 positions matching TRBD1. Per germline, CDR1 MNHNS and CDR2 SASEGT. The CDR3 extends over 14 amino acids. The J segment lost 9 bases and the V segment lost 3 bases, leaving 3 bases of the junction unmatched. Here the CDR3 reads CASSDGTGGIEQFF. The CDR3 DNA follows: TGTGCCAGCAGTGACGGGACAGGGGGCATTGAGCAGTTCTTC.

This rearrangement joins TRBV7-4 to TRBJ2-7, with a tentative D call TRBD2 (6 bases). The J call is uncertain, as TRBJ2-4 better fits the DNA end. There are 17 residues in the CDR3. Per germline, CDR1 SGHVT and CDR2 SQSDAQ. CDR3: CASSLIGGGFAKNIQYF. CDR3 sequence (DNA): TGTGCCAGCAGCTTAATCGGGGGTGGGTTTGCCAAAAACATTCAGTACTTC.

Note on this clonotype: Because the CDR3 is missing its conserved closing phenylalanine or tryptophan, this is likely a read error. The DNA is omitted, as the CDR3 cannot be located on it reliably, and the CDR3 follows TCRdb's listing. The chain employs TRBV5-3 and TRBJ2-7; no DNA check was done on the table's D call, TRBD1. TRBV5-3 is reported as an ORF; its role is uncertain. With termini counted, the CDR3 has 16 amino acids. The CDR3 sequence: CASSWEGTVYGYTFGS.

This clonotype is deemed medium-sized. V is TRBV6-6 and J is TRBJ2-7; D is unresolved. This CDR3 has 14 amino acids. Germline V lookup: CDR1 MNHNY, CDR2 SVGAGI (reference sequence). The V end was cut by 0 bases, the J end by 7 bases, with 13 bases between. CDR3 in amino acids: CASSYSKIPFEQYF. The CDR3 DNA is TGTGCCAGCAGTTACTCGAAAATCCCTTTTGAGCAGTACTTC.

This clonotype appeared many times. CDR3 sequence (DNA): TGTGCCAGCAGCTTGACTAGCGTCTCCGGGCAGTTCTTC. Amino acids: CASSLTSVSGQFF. This sequence joins TRBV5-4 and TRBJ2-1, with 7 bases aligning to TRBD2. From germline, CDR1 is SGHNT and CDR2 YYREEE (reference sequence). This CDR3 has 13 amino acids. The V gene end was trimmed by 1 base and the J gene end by 12 bases; junction bases not matched to a gene: 7.

The genes are TRBV18 and TRBJ2-5, with a possible D match to TRBD1 (6 bases). The assigned J gene may be wrong: the sequence end matches TRBJ2-1 better. The CDR3 has 11 amino acids. In germline, CDR1 is KGHSH, CDR2 LQKENI. CDR3 protein: CASSRTDEQFF. CDR3 bases: TGTGCCAGCTCACGGACAGATGAGCAGTTCTTC.

V and J are TRBV12-5 and TRBJ2-5; 7 bases map to TRBD1. The DNA end is more similar to TRBJ1-2, so the J call may be wrong. The CDR3 is 13 residues long. CDR1 is LGHNT, CDR2 FRNRAP, per germline. In DNA, the CDR3 is TGTGCTAGTGGTTCCACAGGGGTAGGAGGCTACACCTTC. Its translation is CASGSTGVGGYTF.

V gene TRBV7-9 combines with J gene TRBJ2-4, with 7 bases fitting TRBD1. Gene TRBJ2-5 matches the end of the DNA better, so the J call may be wrong. The germline V gene encodes CDR1 SEHNR and CDR2 FQNEAQ (reference sequence). CDR3 length: 14 amino acids. The CDR3 coding sequence is TGTGCCAGCAGCTTTGCGACAGGGTCAGAGACCCAGTACTTC. This sequence encodes CASSFATGSETQYF.

This chain links TRBV11-2 with TRBJ2-4, with 12 bases identical to TRBD1. This CDR3 region has 15 residues. The germline CDR1 and CDR2 sequences are SGHAT and FQNNGV. After removal of 5 bases from V and 7 bases from J, the junction contained 6 bases not matched to a gene. The CDR3 is CASSLGTGGLNIQYF. In DNA, the CDR3 is TGTGCCAGCAGCCTAGGGACAGGGGGCTTGAACATTCAGTACTTC.

This clonotype appeared many times. The rearrangement joins TRBV7-9 to TRBJ1-1; D uncertain. Per germline, CDR1 SEHNR and CDR2 FQNEAQ (reference sequence). V was clipped by 2 bases and J by 1 base, with 14 bases between them. The CDR3 has 16 amino acids. CDR3 in amino acids: CASSLKRGIPNTEAFF. In DNA form, the CDR3 reads TGTGCCAGCAGCTTAAAGCGCGGCATACCGAACACTGAAGCTTTCTTT.

The table lists this clonotype with many counts. Here the CDR3 reads CASSESARNSPLHF. CDR3 in DNA: TGTGCCAGCTCAGAATCCGCCAGAAATTCACCCCTCCACTTT. The chain links TRBV18 to TRBJ1-6; D remains unclear. Germline V gene sequence: CDR1 KGHSH, CDR2 LQKENI. V lost 5 bases and J 7 bases, leaving 12 bases between the germline ends. The CDR3 is 14 amino acids.

This clonotype was observed many times. The rearrangement uses TRBV6-4 and TRBJ2-1; 9 bases are shared with TRBD1. The J call may be in error: the DNA end matches TRBJ2-7 better. This CDR3 is 16 amino acids long. Looked up from germline, CDR1 is MRHNA and CDR2 is SNTAGT. For the CDR3, the DNA is TGTGCCAGCAGTGCTGGTTGGGACAGGGTGGTCGATGAGCAGTACTTC. Protein sequence: CASSAGWDRVVDEQYF.

A remark on this clonotype: Likely a read error: the CDR3 ends without its conserved phenylalanine or tryptophan. The DNA is left out, because the CDR3 cannot be placed on it with certainty; the CDR3 is given as TCRdb lists it. The J gene is TRBJ2-6, the V gene TRBV11-2; TRBD1 is the table's D call and was not checked against the DNA. The length of the CDR3 is 17 amino acids, counting both ends. In germline, CDR1 is SGHAT, CDR2 FQNNGV. The CDR3 is CASSLFRIGFYEQYFGA.